One and the same sample provided the 2 T cell receptor beta chains below, sequenced in a study of T cells in Graves' hyperthyroidism and ophthalmopathy. Regions amplified from RNA transcripts were the TCR beta CDR3 regions. The TCR CDR3 was amplified in a first-round RT-PCR using the HTBI primer set. One entry per CDR3 protein, called by TCRdb with MiXCR from the multiplex PCR reads. The sample consists of under 250,000 distinct CDR3 sequences, approximately 25% of them appearing once. Sequencing was done on a sample of blood. These receptors originate from a woman in her thirties or forties with Graves' ophthalmopathy.

This clonotype was recorded many times. The rearrangement uses TRBV4-2 and TRBJ1-5; TRBD1 is a possible D gene (5 bases). CDR1 and CDR2 (germline): LGHNA, YNFKEQ. The ends were cut back, 0 bases at V and 7 bases at J, with 16 bases in the middle. This CDR3 is 16 amino acids long. CDR3 nucleotides: TGTGCCAGCAGCCAAGAACGAGTCAGGGAGGGACAGCCCCAGCATTTT. It specifies CASSQERVREGQPQHF.

CDR3 sequence (DNA): TGTGCCAGCAGTTCTCGACAGAATCAGCCCCAGCATTTT. This encodes CASSSRQNQPQHF. This sequence joins TRBV12-3 or TRBV12-4 and TRBJ1-5; TRBD1 might be the D (5 bases). This CDR3 region has 13 residues. Between the trimmed V and J ends, which lost 4 bases and 4 bases, there was a span of 8 bases.